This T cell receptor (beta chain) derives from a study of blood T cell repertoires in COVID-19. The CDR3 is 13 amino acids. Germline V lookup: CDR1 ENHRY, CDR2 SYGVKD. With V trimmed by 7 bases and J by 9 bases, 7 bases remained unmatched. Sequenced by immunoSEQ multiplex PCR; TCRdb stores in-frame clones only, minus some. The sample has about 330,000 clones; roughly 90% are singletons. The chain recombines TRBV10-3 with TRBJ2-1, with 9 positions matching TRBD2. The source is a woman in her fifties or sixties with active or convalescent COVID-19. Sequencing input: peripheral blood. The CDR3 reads CAIKQREDGEQFF. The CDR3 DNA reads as TGTGCCATCAAGCAGCGGGAGGACGGTGAGCAGTTCTTC.